This TCR beta chain was obtained from a study of CD8+ T cells in alopecia areata. About the research overall: Each recipient was an approximately 6-11-week-old female C3H/HeJ mouse given skin from a 6-12-month-old C3H/HeJ donor with spontaneous alopecia.

Cutaneous lymph nodes were pooled and cells sorted by CD4, CD8alpha, NKG2D, NKG2ACE and more. RNA was isolated and reverse transcribed to cDNA, the sequencing template. Assay used: immunoSEQ multiplex PCR; TCRdb lists only in-frame clones, some missing. This record lists around 290,000 clones, none seen once only, and the top ten clones contain more than 0.95%. As concerns this clone: Its target is not known. The genes are named according to mouse. The read ends 4 residues early relative to the CDR3; the germline J gene fills the gap.

Study-level results: Unlike in mice, where it was clearer, TCR sharing across patients was less clear, possibly HLA-related. Lesional scalp, especially alopecia totalis/universalis, showed higher clonality than normal scalp.

The V gene's germline CDR1 is SNHLY and CDR2 FYNGKV (reference sequence). This CDR3 has 14 residues. This rearrangement joins TRBV3 to TRBJ2-5, with D tentatively TRBD2 (7 bases). The source material was CD4+ T cells sorted from a lymph node. The clonotype comes from a C3H/HeJ mouse with alopecia areata. The MHC haplotype recorded for the strain is H2-k. The sequenced CDR3 bases are TGTGCCAGCAGCCCGGGGGGCGCGGAAGAC. This translates into CASSPGGAED. The whole CDR3 sequence reads CASSPGGAEDTQYF.